The 18 T cell receptor beta chains listed next were all sequenced from one sample in a study of cytomegalovirus exposure and HLA in healthy donors. The PCR employed 60 Vbeta primers together with 13 Jbeta primers. The assay was immunoSEQ multiplex PCR, and TCRdb's table has in-frame clones only and misses some. The data contain about 98,000 clones, about three quarters of them singletons. The sequenced sample was PBMCs. Receptors originate from a man aged 40-55 years in good health and CMV-seronegative.

This chain uses TRBV19 with TRBJ2-5, with D maybe TRBD1 (6 bases). The V and J ends lost 4 bases and 0 bases respectively, with 12 bases between them. CDR3 length equals 15 residues. The germline CDR1 and CDR2 sequences are LNHDA and SQIVND (reference sequence). The CDR3 DNA sequence: TGTGCCAGTAGTACAGGACAGACGTACCAAGAGACCCAGTACTTC. The encoded protein is CASSTGQTYQETQYF.

V usage is TRBV20-1 and J usage is TRBJ1-2; no definite D call. This CDR3 region has 10 residues. The germline CDR1 and CDR2 sequences are DFQATT and SNEGSKA (reference sequence). V lost 6 bases to trimming and J lost 7 bases, with 9 bases between them. CDR3 amino acids: CSALSRGYTF. As DNA, the CDR3 is TGCAGTGCCCTATCTCGTGGCTACACCTTC.

The count of this clone is one. The chain has TRBV27 and TRBJ2-1; possible D gene TRBD1, 6 bases. The length of the CDR3 is 13 residues. Between the trimmed V and J ends, which lost 6 bases and 4 bases, there was a span of 10 bases. The germline V gene encodes CDR1 MNHEY and CDR2 SMNVEV (reference sequence). The DNA for the CDR3 is TGTGCCAGCAGGGAGGACAGATACAATGAGCAGTTCTTC. Its translation is CASREDRYNEQFF.

This chain connects TRBV14 to TRBJ2-7; D is possibly TRBD2 (6 bases). The V gene lost 6 bases and the J gene lost 4 bases, with 13 bases spanning the gap. Germline V gene data show CDR1 as SGHDN and CDR2 as FVKESK. CDR3 length equals 13 residues. CDR3 nucleotide sequence: TGTGCCAGCAGTGGAGGGAGTAGGTACGAGCAGTACTTC. Residues: CASSGGSRYEQYF. Variable domain in full (rest from reference TRBV14 and TRBJ2-7): EAGVTQFPSHSVIEKGQTVTLRCDPISGHDNLYWYRRVMGKEIKFLLHFVKESKQDESGMPNNRFLAERTGGTYSTLKVQPAELEDSGVYFCASSGGSRYEQYFGPGTRLTVT.

The chain carries TRBV30 and TRBJ1-5, with D possibly TRBD1 on 5 matching bases. Germline CDR1 is GTSNPN and CDR2 is SVGIG (reference sequence). V lost 8 bases and J 15 bases, leaving 20 bases between the germline ends. The CDR3 is 11 amino acids. The CDR3 loop is CALSYQGRLHF. The CDR3 DNA is TGTGCCCTTTCCTATCAGGGCAGGTTGCATTTT.

This clone was observed once. The chain combines TRBV4-2 with TRBJ1-1; TRBD1 is a possible D gene (6 bases). Trimming shortened V by 3 bases and J by 0 bases, and 17 bases separated the two germline ends. This CDR3 has 17 amino acids. Germline CDR1 is LGHNA and CDR2 is YNFKEQ. This CDR3 is CASSHKGGDQMNTEAFF. DNA for the CDR3: TGTGCCAGCAGCCACAAGGGGGGGGACCAGATGAACACTGAAGCTTTCTTT.

In this sample, this clone turned up once. The V gene is TRBV7-6, the J gene TRBJ2-2, with 10 nucleotides matching TRBD2. Germline-derived CDR1 and CDR2 are SGHVS and FNYEAQ. The CDR3 is 17 residues long. V dropped 4 bases and J dropped 0; count of bases not matched to a gene: 5. CDR3 sequence: CASSSTSGQANTGELFF. CDR3 in DNA: TGTGCCAGCAGCTCGACTAGCGGGCAGGCGAACACCGGGGAGCTGTTTTTT.

The J gene is TRBJ1-6, the V gene TRBV28, with 9 nucleotides matching TRBD1. Germline V lookup: CDR1 MDHEN, CDR2 SYDVKM. V was pared by 2 bases and J by 9 bases, with 20 bases of the junction left unmatched. This CDR3 contains 20 residues. The CDR3 DNA is TGTGCCAGCAGTTTAACGGGGAGTGGACAGGGGATCTCAATCCCTTCACCCCTCCACTTT. This gives the protein CASSLTGSGQGISIPSPLHF.

V is TRBV9 and J is TRBJ1-2; 10 positions match TRBD1. This CDR3 spans 14 amino acids. Per the germline V gene, CDR1 is SGDLS and CDR2 is YYNGEE. Losses at the gene ends were 5 bases for V and 6 bases for J; bases not matched to a gene: 7. The CDR3 DNA is TGTGCCAGCAGAACCACCGGGACAGGGGATGGCTACACCTTC. As protein: CASRTTGTGDGYTF.

CDR3 in amino acids: CASSLRRGRNQPQHF. The DNA of the CDR3 is TGTGCCAGCAGCTTAAGGAGGGGACGCAATCAGCCCCAGCATTTT. The J gene is TRBJ1-5, the V gene TRBV7-8, with D possibly matching TRBD1 (5 bases). The CDR3 runs 15 residues. Trimming stripped 2 bases from V and 2 bases from J, with 10 bases between. Germline V gene sequence: CDR1 SGHVS, CDR2 FQNEAQ.

Worth noting for this clone: Germline is not matched at one junction end, which may reflect a read error. CDR3 nucleotides: TGTTCCAGCGCCTACAGGGTGACGTTCGATAATTCACCCCTCCACTTT. It codes for CSSAYRVTFDNSPLHF. The rearrangement uses TRBV7-9 and TRBJ1-6; the D gene is possibly TRBD1 (6 bases). The CDR3 has 16 amino acids. CDR1 is SEHNR, CDR2 FQNEAQ, per germline (reference sequence). Together with reference TRBV7-9 and TRBJ1-6, the CDR3 gives the full variable domain: DTGVSQNPRHKITKRGQNVTFRCDPISEHNRLYWYRQTLGQGPEFLTYFQNEAQLEKSRLLSDRFSAERPKGSFSTLEIQRTEQGDSAMYLCSSAYRVTFDNSPLHFGNGTRLTVT.

The CDR3 sequence is CASSLRQGYEQFF. CDR3 DNA: TGTGCCAGCAGTTTGCGGCAGGGCTATGAGCAGTTCTTC. The gene calls are TRBV27 and TRBJ2-1; TRBD1 is a possible D gene (5 bases). Per germline, CDR1 MNHEY and CDR2 SMNVEV (reference sequence). CDR3 size: 13 residues. With 3 bases removed from V and 8 bases from J, the gap between germline ends came to 11 bases.

V usage is TRBV9 and J usage is TRBJ2-3, with 11 bases identical to TRBD2. Losses at the gene ends were 3 bases for V and 9 bases for J; bases not matched to a gene: 9. Per germline, CDR1 SGDLS and CDR2 YYNGEE. The CDR3 is 15 residues long. CDR3 loop: CASSASGTSGRTQYF. The CDR3 DNA sequence: TGTGCCAGCAGCGCGTCCGGGACTAGCGGTCGGACGCAGTATTTT. Full variable domain (rest looked up from reference TRBV9 and TRBJ2-3): DSGVTQTPKHLITATGQRVTLRCSPRSGDLSVYWYQQSLDQGLQFLIQYYNGEERAKGNILERFSAQQFPDLHSELNLSSLELGDSALYFCASSASGTSGRTQYFGPGTRLTVL.

The J gene is TRBJ1-6, the V gene TRBV20-1, with 9 bases lining up with TRBD1. In germline, CDR1 is DFQATT, CDR2 SNEGSKA (reference sequence). This CDR3 contains 11 residues. V dropped 0 bases and J dropped 17; count of bases not matched to a gene: 2. The DNA for the CDR3 is TGCAGTGCTAGAGACGGGGACAGGGTCCACTTT. Its protein product is CSARDGDRVHF.

The V gene is TRBV30, the J gene TRBJ1-5; TRBD1 matches at 8 bases. With 1 base clipped from V and 7 bases from J, the junction kept 3 bases outside the gene matches. Germline CDR1 is GTSNPN and CDR2 is SVGIG (reference sequence). The CDR3 has 13 residues. CDR3: CAWSGQGRQPQHF. CDR3 DNA sequence: TGTGCCTGGAGTGGACAGGGGAGGCAGCCCCAGCATTTT. Variable domain in full (rest from reference TRBV30 and TRBJ1-5): SQTIHQWPATLVQPVGSPLSLECTVEGTSNPNLYWYRQAAGRGLQLLFYSVGIGQISSEVPQNLSASRPQDRQFILSSKKLLLSDSGFYLCAWSGQGRQPQHFGDGTRLSIL.

The gene calls are TRBV6-5 and TRBJ2-6; TRBD1 might be the D (6 bases). Germline V gene lookup returns CDR1 MNHEY and CDR2 SVGAGI. V lost 7 bases and J 5 bases, leaving 12 bases between the germline ends. This CDR3 comprises 14 residues. CDR3: CASTQGTWANVLTF. In DNA, the CDR3 is TGTGCCAGCACTCAGGGGACCTGGGCCAACGTCCTGACTTTC.

This chain uses TRBV7-6 with TRBJ2-7; 9 bases match TRBD2. The CDR3 has 16 residues. The J segment lost 4 bases and the V segment lost 3 bases, leaving 10 bases of the junction unmatched. The germline CDR1 and CDR2 sequences are SGHVS and FNYEAQ. CDR3: CASSFPGSGGEYEQYF. CDR3 nucleotide sequence: TGTGCCAGCAGCTTTCCCGGTAGCGGGGGCGAATACGAGCAGTACTTC.

Worth noting for this clone: An end of the junction differs from the germline gene, which may be a read error. The genes are TRBV5-4 and TRBJ1-1; D perhaps matches TRBD1 (5 bases). The CDR3 consists of 14 residues. The germline V gene has CDR1 SGHNT and CDR2 YYREEE (reference sequence). The CDR3 protein is CASRLDNANTEAFF. The CDR3 DNA reads as TGTGCCAGCAGGTTGGACAACGCGAACACTGAAGCTTTCTTT.